This TCR beta chain was sequenced in a study of Graves' ophthalmopathy and Graves' hyperthyroidism. Amplification of the TCR beta CDR3 regions used RNA transcripts (as template). The workflow started with a first-round RT-PCR run with HTBI primers and then moved on to a second-round multiplex PCR. MiXCR, run by TCRdb on the multiplex PCR reads, gives a single entry per CDR3 protein. The table shows 350,000 to 450,000 distinct CDR3 sequences, with around 17% occurring only once. This clonotype was counted many times. This CDR3 contains 14 residues. Germline V gene sequence: CDR1 MNHEY, CDR2 SVGEGT. The V end lost 2 bases, the J end lost 4 bases, and 12 bases lay between the germline ends.

The V gene is TRBV6-2 or TRBV6-3, the J gene TRBJ2-7; tentative D call: TRBD1 (6 bases). The TCR originated in a woman aged 18-29 years with Graves' ophthalmopathy. The sequenced sample was peripheral blood. DNA for the CDR3: TGTGCCAGCAGTTACCCAGGACAGCTTTACGAGCAGTACTTC. Amino acid sequence: CASSYPGQLYEQYF.